These 9 T cell receptor beta chains were all obtained from the same sample, sequenced in a study of T cells after yellow fever vaccination. TCRdb reprocessed the 5' RACE reads with MiXCR, giving one entry per CDR3 protein. Here the sample spans 250,000 to 350,000 distinct CDR3 sequences, about 6.6% being singletons. The material sequenced was PBMCs, taken more than 40 days after the first yellow fever vaccination. The receptor source for this set is a young man who received the YFV17D yellow fever vaccine.

This clonotype was recorded a few times. The chain couples TRBV6-2 or TRBV6-3 to TRBJ1-2; D gene ambiguous. The CDR3 contains 11 residues. The germline V gene has CDR1 MNHEY and CDR2 SVGEGT. V lost 6 bases to trimming and J lost 5 bases, with 7 bases between them. The CDR3 nucleotides read TGTGCCAGCAGACAAACGTATGGCTACACCTTC. Its translation is CASRQTYGYTF.

This clonotype was counted ten times or more. The chain combines TRBV7-7 with TRBJ2-7; perhaps D is TRBD1 or TRBD2 (5 bases each). Trimming removed 5 bases at V and 3 bases at J, with 11 bases between. The CDR3 consists of 13 residues. Germline values: CDR1 SSHAT, CDR2 FNYEAQ (reference sequence). CDR3 sequence reads: CASSQGGGYEQYF. Written as DNA, the CDR3 is TGTGCCAGCAGCCAAGGTGGGGGCTACGAGCAGTACTTC.

This clonotype occurred many times. J is TRBJ2-5 and V is TRBV29-1; D not resolved. The V gene lost 7 bases and the J gene lost 3 bases, with 9 bases spanning the gap. The CDR3 loop spans 11 amino acids. CDR1 and CDR2 (germline): SQVTM, ANQGSEA. CDR3 nucleotides: TGCAGCGCTGGACGGGAAGAGACCCAGTACTTC. Translating it yields CSAGREETQYF.

This clonotype was detected ten times or more. The V call is TRBV12-3 or TRBV12-4, the J call TRBJ2-4, with a tentative D call TRBD1 (6 bases). V gave up 2 bases and J gave up 9 bases, with 14 bases separating them. The CDR3 spans 14 residues. DNA of the CDR3: TGTGCCAGCAGTTTAAGGGGGTGGGTTGGCATTCAGTACTTC. Protein sequence: CASSLRGWVGIQYF.

This clonotype was detected only a few times. V is TRBV11-2 and J is TRBJ2-5, with D perhaps being TRBD1 or TRBD2 (5 bases each). Germline V gene lookup returns CDR1 SGHAT and CDR2 FQNNGV. The length of the CDR3 is 18 residues. Trimming took 5 bases from V and 7 from J, leaving 29 bases between them. CDR3 amino acids: CASSPSHPYGTPIGTQYF. CDR3 sequence (DNA): TGTGCCAGCAGCCCGTCCCACCCATACGGGACCCCTATCGGGACCCAGTACTTC.

The rearrangement joins TRBV7-9 to TRBJ1-5; no firm D call. The length of the CDR3 is 14 residues. V was pared by 4 bases and J by 7 bases, with 14 bases between. Germline lookup yields CDR1 SEHNR and CDR2 FQNEAQ (reference sequence). The CDR3 region is CASSYAGLGQPQHF. The CDR3 nucleotides are TGTGCCAGCAGCTACGCGGGGTTGGGCCAGCCCCAGCATTTT.

This clonotype was seen only a few times. This chain connects TRBV10-3 to TRBJ1-2; D is ambiguous. The CDR3 contains 11 residues. Per germline, CDR1 ENHRY and CDR2 SYGVKD. Trimming cost V 10 bases and J 2 bases, with 8 bases left between them. In DNA form, the CDR3 reads TGTGCCAGTACAAACAACTATGGCTACACCTTC. This translates into CASTNNYGYTF.

This clonotype was seen a few times. V gene TRBV5-1 combines with J gene TRBJ2-1; no clear D. Trimming pared 0 bases from V and 0 bases from J, leaving 7 bases between. The length of the CDR3 is 15 residues. In germline, CDR1 is SGHRS, CDR2 YFSETQ. Here the CDR3 reads CASSLELSSYNEQFF. The CDR3 nucleotides read TGCGCCAGCAGCTTGGAGCTGAGCTCCTACAATGAGCAGTTCTTC.

V usage is TRBV5-1 and J usage is TRBJ2-2; 9 nucleotides align to TRBD1. This CDR3 contains 16 residues. After removal of 4 bases from V and 4 bases from J, the junction contained 8 bases not matched to a gene. The germline gives CDR1 SGHRS, CDR2 YFSETQ. The CDR3 nucleotides are TGCGCCAGCAGCGTTGGACAGGGGATGGCCACCGGGGAGCTGTTTTTT. Its protein is CASSVGQGMATGELFF. Variable domain in full (rest from reference TRBV5-1 and TRBJ2-2): KAGVTQTPRYLIKTRGQQVTLSCSPISGHRSVSWYQQTPGQGLQFLFEYFSETQRNKGNFPGRFSGRQFSNSRSEMNVSTLELGDSALYLCASSVGQGMATGELFFGEGSRLTVL.